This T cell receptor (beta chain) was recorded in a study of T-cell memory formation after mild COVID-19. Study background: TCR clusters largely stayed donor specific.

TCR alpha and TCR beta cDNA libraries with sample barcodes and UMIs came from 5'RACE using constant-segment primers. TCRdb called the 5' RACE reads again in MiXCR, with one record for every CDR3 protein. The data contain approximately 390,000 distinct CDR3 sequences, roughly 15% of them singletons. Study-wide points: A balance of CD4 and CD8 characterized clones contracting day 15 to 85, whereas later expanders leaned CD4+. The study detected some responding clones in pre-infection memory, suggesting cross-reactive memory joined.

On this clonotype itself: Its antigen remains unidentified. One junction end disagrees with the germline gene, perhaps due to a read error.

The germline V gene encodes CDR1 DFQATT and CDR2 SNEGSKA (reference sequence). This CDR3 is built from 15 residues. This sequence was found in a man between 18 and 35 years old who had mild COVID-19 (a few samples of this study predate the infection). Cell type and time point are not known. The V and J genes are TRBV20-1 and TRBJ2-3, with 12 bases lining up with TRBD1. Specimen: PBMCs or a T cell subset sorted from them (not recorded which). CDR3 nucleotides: TGCAGTGTTAGAGCGGGACAGGGGGCGTCAGGTACGCAGTATTTT. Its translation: CSVRAGQGASGTQYF.